A single sample gave rise to the 10 T cell receptor beta chains below, sequenced in a study of T cells after yellow fever vaccination. TCRdb ran MiXCR on the 5' RACE reads and lists one entry per CDR3 protein. The sample carries 500,000 to 650,000 distinct CDR3 sequences, about a sixth recorded once. Sequenced material: PBMCs, taken 5 to 6 days after the first yellow fever vaccination. The receptor source for this set is a man between 18 and 35 years old who received the YFV17D yellow fever vaccine.

The sample holds a few counts of this clonotype. V usage is TRBV14 and J usage is TRBJ1-6; 7 bases are shared with TRBD1. Germline values: CDR1 SGHDN, CDR2 FVKESK. J was trimmed by 1 base and V by 8 bases; bases with no gene match: 8. The CDR3 extends over 16 amino acids. The DNA for the CDR3 is TGTGCCAGCGCAACAGGGGTTGGTTCCTATAATTCACCCCTCCACTTT. It codes for CASATGVGSYNSPLHF.

This clonotype was counted at least ten times. The chain recombines TRBV12-3 or TRBV12-4 with TRBJ2-2; D not resolved. The CDR3 covers 15 residues. V gave up 7 bases and J gave up 1 base, with 13 bases separating them. The CDR3 bases are TGTGCCAGCACCGGCCAGGCCGTGAACACCGGGGAGCTGTTTTTT. It is translated as CASTGQAVNTGELFF.

A few counts support this clonotype. J is TRBJ2-5 and V is TRBV28; D gene uncertain. The length of the CDR3 is 14 residues. Deletions cut 2 bases from V and 6 bases from J, with 13 bases between. Germline lookup yields CDR1 MDHEN and CDR2 SYDVKM. The CDR3 DNA reads TGTGCCAGCAGTTTAGGTGGGGTGTCAAAGACCCAGTACTTC. Its protein product is CASSLGGVSKTQYF.

The chain links TRBV5-4 to TRBJ1-3; D remains ambiguous. Germline V lookup: CDR1 SGHNT, CDR2 YYREEE (reference sequence). V gave up 5 bases and J gave up 0 bases, with 15 bases separating them. CDR3 length: 16 amino acids. CDR3 protein: CASSSDGPSSGNTIYF. The CDR3 DNA sequence: TGTGCCAGCAGTTCAGATGGACCCAGCTCTGGAAACACCATATATTTT.

The genes are TRBV20-1 and TRBJ2-5; the D is unclear. CDR3 length equals 12 residues. Trimming took off 5 bases at V and 4 bases at J, with 11 bases between the two ends. Looked up from germline, CDR1 is DFQATT and CDR2 is SNEGSKA (reference sequence). The CDR3 sequence is CSAPDISETQYF. CDR3 nucleotides: TGCAGTGCTCCCGACATTTCAGAGACCCAGTACTTC.

This clonotype appeared a few times. The chain combines TRBV20-1 with TRBJ2-7; tentatively, D is TRBD1 (6 bases). V was clipped by 3 bases and J by 4 bases, with 22 bases between them. Germline CDR1 reads DFQATT; CDR2 reads SNEGSKA (reference sequence). The CDR3 covers 16 residues. In DNA form, the CDR3 reads TGCAGTGCTAGTCCCCGGACAGCCGCACAGTTATACGAGCAGTACGTC. Translation gives CSASPRTAAQLYEQYV.

This clonotype was recorded many times. The CDR3 loop is CSARDAGQGHYAEAFF. The CDR3 DNA sequence: TGCAGTGCTAGAGATGCAGGACAGGGGCACTATGCTGAAGCTTTCTTT. The chain has TRBV20-1 and TRBJ1-1, with TRBD1 matching 9 bases. This CDR3 is 16 amino acids long. Germline-derived CDR1 and CDR2 are DFQATT and SNEGSKA (reference sequence). The V gene end was trimmed by 0 bases and the J gene end by 6 bases; junction bases not matched to a gene: 11.

The V call is TRBV20-1, the J call TRBJ2-3; 14 bases fit TRBD2. Germline-derived CDR1 and CDR2 are DFQATT and SNEGSKA (reference sequence). This CDR3 region has 15 residues. V was clipped by 0 bases and J by 4 bases; unmatched bases: 0. The CDR3 sequence is CSAREGLAGADTQYF. The CDR3, as DNA: TGCAGTGCTAGAGAGGGACTAGCGGGGGCAGATACGCAGTATTTT.

The V and J genes are TRBV11-3 and TRBJ2-5; 9 positions agree with TRBD2. The CDR3 is 16 amino acids. The J segment lost 4 bases and the V segment lost 5 bases, leaving 11 bases of the junction unmatched. The germline V gene has CDR1 SGHNT and CDR2 YENEEA. This chain's CDR3 is CASSPSGSGGIETQYF. The CDR3 DNA follows: TGTGCCAGCAGCCCCTCGGGTAGCGGGGGTATAGAGACCCAGTACTTC.

This clonotype was seen a handful of times. The rearrangement joins TRBV6-5 to TRBJ2-2, with D perhaps assigned TRBD1 or TRBD2 (5 bases each). The CDR3 totals 14 residues. Germline CDR1 MNHEY, CDR2 SVGAGI. With 2 bases removed from V and 5 bases from J, the gap between germline ends came to 9 bases. The CDR3 region is CASSYGDPTGELFF. The CDR3 DNA sequence: TGTGCCAGCAGTTACGGGGACCCGACCGGGGAGCTGTTTTTT.